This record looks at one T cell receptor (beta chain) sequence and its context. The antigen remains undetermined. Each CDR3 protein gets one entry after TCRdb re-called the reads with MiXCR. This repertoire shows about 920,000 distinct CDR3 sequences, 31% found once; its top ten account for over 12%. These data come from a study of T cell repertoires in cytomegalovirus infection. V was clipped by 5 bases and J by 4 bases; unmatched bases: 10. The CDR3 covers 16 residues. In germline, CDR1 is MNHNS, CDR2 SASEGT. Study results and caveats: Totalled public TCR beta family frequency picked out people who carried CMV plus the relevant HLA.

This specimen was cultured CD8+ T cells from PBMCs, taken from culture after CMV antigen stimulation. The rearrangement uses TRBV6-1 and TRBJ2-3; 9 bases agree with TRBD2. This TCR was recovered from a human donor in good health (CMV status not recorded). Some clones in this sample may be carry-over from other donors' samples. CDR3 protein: CASSRTSASRADTQYF. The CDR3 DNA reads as TGTGCCAGCAGTAGGACTAGCGCTTCTAGAGCAGATACGCAGTATTTT.